This entry lists 5 T cell receptor beta chains sequenced from one sample in a study of T cell changes during pregnancy in multiple sclerosis. Assay: immunoSEQ multiplex PCR; the TCRdb copy retains only in-frame clones and omits some. In the table there are 65,000 to 90,000 clones, 85% to 95% of which are singletons. The sample here was peripheral blood, taken in the third trimester of pregnancy. All receptors come from a female donor in good health, enrolled as a control in a pregnancy study.

The chain combines TRBV23-1 with TRBJ1-5; no firm D call. TRBV23-1 is an ORF, and what it does is uncertain. V lost 2 bases to trimming and J lost 3 bases, with 17 bases between them. This CDR3 has 17 residues. CDR3 nucleotides: TGCGCCAGCAGTCAAAGCGCCCGATTACTTTTCAATCAGCCCCAGCATTTT. This gives the protein CASSQSARLLFNQPQHF.

The gene calls are TRBV19 and TRBJ2-7; 8 bases align to TRBD1. Germline assignment: CDR1 LNHDA and CDR2 SQIVND (reference sequence). V lost 9 bases, J lost 4 bases, and 5 bases stayed unmatched. This CDR3 has 12 amino acids. The CDR3: CASADRAYEQYF. The CDR3 coding sequence is TGTGCCAGCGCGGACAGGGCTTACGAGCAGTACTTC.

V is TRBV27 and J is TRBJ2-3; tentatively, D is TRBD2 (6 bases). Germline V gene data show CDR1 as MNHEY and CDR2 as SMNVEV (reference sequence). This CDR3 region has 12 residues. Trimming shortened V by 3 bases and J by 9 bases, and 10 bases separated the two germline ends. The CDR3 loop reads CASSFGSNTQYF. The CDR3 DNA follows: TGTGCCAGCAGTTTCGGGAGTAACACGCAGTATTTT.

V usage is TRBV28 and J usage is TRBJ2-7, with 8 bases lining up with TRBD2. Trimming removed 5 bases from V and 2 bases from J; junction bases left unmatched: 5. From germline, CDR1 is MDHEN and CDR2 SYDVKM. The CDR3 extends over 14 amino acids. As DNA, the CDR3 is TGTGCCAGCAGTCAGCTAGCGGGTCCCTACGAGCAGTACTTC. Translating gives CASSQLAGPYEQYF.

This rearrangement joins TRBV7-9 to TRBJ2-1; possible D gene TRBD1, 7 bases. Per germline, CDR1 SEHNR and CDR2 FQNEAQ (reference sequence). The CDR3 covers 15 residues. Between the trimmed V and J ends, which lost 6 bases and 5 bases, there was a span of 17 bases. The CDR3 sequence is CASSKEGAANNEQFF. CDR3 nucleotides: TGTGCCAGCAGTAAGGAGGGGGCGGCGAACAATGAGCAGTTCTTC.